The T cell receptor (beta chain) under discussion was sequenced for a study of T cell responses to AZD1222 COVID-19 vaccine. Whole-study results and caveats: Clonal diversity was possibly underestimated, and white British individuals and females predominated among donors.

About this clone itself: What it recognizes is unknown.

The CDR3 covers 15 residues. CDR1 and CDR2 from the germline V gene are KGHSH and LQKENI. V was trimmed by 3 bases and J by 0 bases, leaving 11 bases between them. The table came from immunoSEQ multiplex PCR; TCRdb's copy has only in-frame clones and leaves some out. The table has 120,000 or so clones, about 89% seen once. The sample consisted of peripheral blood, taken on day 0 of AZD1222 vaccination. The rearrangement uses TRBV18 and TRBJ1-1; D possibly corresponds to TRBD1 (5 bases). This clonotype was sampled from an adult in good health. CDR3 in amino acids: CASSPLPDMNTEAFF. DNA for the CDR3: TGTGCCAGCTCACCCCTCCCGGACATGAACACTGAAGCTTTCTTT.